Shown below are 24 T cell receptor beta chains from a single sample sequenced in a study of T cell changes during pregnancy in multiple sclerosis. Measured with immunoSEQ multiplex PCR; TCRdb has only the in-frame clones, and not every one. This table holds fewer than 50,000 clones, approximately 91% found once. Here the sequenced sample was CD8+ T cells from peripheral blood mononuclear cells, taken after pregnancy. The receptors derive from a female donor with multiple sclerosis, enrolled in a pregnancy study.

V usage is TRBV2 and J usage is TRBJ2-1; 12 nucleotides match TRBD2. The CDR3 covers 14 residues. V shed 6 bases, J shed 8 bases, and the junction held 5 bases outside the gene matches. Per the germline V gene, CDR1 is SNHLY and CDR2 is FYNNEI. Written as DNA, the CDR3 is TGTGCCAGCAGACCATCTAGCGGGGGGGATGAGCAGTTCTTC. It translates to CASRPSSGGDEQFF.

The chain links TRBV13 to TRBJ2-4, with unresolved D. In germline, CDR1 is PRHDT, CDR2 FYEKMQ (reference sequence). V lost 5 bases to trimming and J lost 3 bases, with 14 bases between them. This CDR3 region has 15 residues. The CDR3 DNA is TGTGCCAGCAGCCCCGTATGGCCGAACAAAAACATTCAGTACTTC. Protein product: CASSPVWPNKNIQYF.

The chain has TRBV9 and TRBJ2-1, with D perhaps TRBD2 (7 bases). This CDR3 is built from 19 residues. CDR1 and CDR2 (germline): SGDLS, YYNGEE. The germline V and J ends were trimmed by 1 base and 2 bases, with 22 bases remaining between them. The CDR3 DNA follows: TGTGCCAGCAGCGTATCACGGTTCGGGGGGCGCGAGACCTACAATGAGCAGTTCTTC. It specifies CASSVSRFGGRETYNEQFF.

The chain employs TRBV5-6 and TRBJ1-1; the match to TRBD1 covers 8 bases. Trimming cost V 0 bases and J 0 bases; bases outside gene matches: 1. This CDR3 contains 15 residues. Germline CDR1 reads SGHDT; CDR2 reads YYEEEE. The CDR3 loop is CASSLGTGMNTEAFF. The CDR3 region has the DNA TGTGCCAGCAGCTTGGGGACAGGGATGAACACTGAAGCTTTCTTT.

The rearrangement uses TRBV11-2 and TRBJ1-5; tentatively, D is TRBD1 (5 bases). The CDR3 runs to 15 residues. With 1 base removed from V and 0 bases from J, the gap between germline ends came to 7 bases. CDR1 is SGHAT and CDR2 is FQNNGV in the germline V gene. CDR3 sequence: CASSLAQASNQPQHF. CDR3 DNA: TGTGCCAGCAGCTTAGCACAGGCTAGCAATCAGCCCCAGCATTTT.

The chain combines TRBV19 with TRBJ2-5, with TRBD1 matching over 12 bases. V was pared by 0 bases and J by 6 bases, with 11 bases of the junction left unmatched. CDR3 length equals 18 residues. Germline values: CDR1 LNHDA, CDR2 SQIVND (reference sequence). For the CDR3, the DNA is TGTGCCAGTAGTATAGATCAGGGGACAGGGGGCGTGGGAAAGACCCAGTACTTC. Its translation is CASSIDQGTGGVGKTQYF.

This clone came up many times. The chain combines TRBV15 with TRBJ1-6, with 7 positions matching TRBD1. J was trimmed by 6 bases and V by 5 bases; bases with no gene match: 4. The CDR3 spans 14 residues. Germline V gene data show CDR1 as LNHNV and CDR2 as YYDKDF (reference sequence). CDR3 protein: CATSGRDSNSPLHF. CDR3 DNA sequence: TGTGCCACCAGCGGAAGGGACAGTAATTCACCCCTCCACTTT.

The chain is built from TRBV15 and TRBJ2-3; D is possibly TRBD2 (6 bases). Trimming took off 1 base at V and 3 bases at J, with 8 bases between the two ends. The length of the CDR3 is 14 residues. CDR1 and CDR2 from the germline V gene are LNHNV and YYDKDF (reference sequence). The CDR3 region has the DNA TGTGCCACCAGCAGAGGGGGGGAAACAGATACGCAGTATTTT. Protein: CATSRGGETDTQYF. The whole variable domain, filled in from reference TRBV15 and TRBJ2-3, reads DAMVIQNPRYQVTQFGKPVTLSCSQTLNHNVMYWYQQKSSQAPKLLFHYYDKDFNNEADTPDNFQSRRPNTSFCFLDIRSPGLGDTAMYLCATSRGGETDTQYFGPGTRLTVL.

This chain joins TRBV27 and TRBJ1-5, with 7 bases matching TRBD1. V gave up 1 base and J gave up 6 bases; unmatched junction bases: 3. Germline V CDR1 and CDR2: MNHEY, SMNVEV (reference sequence). This CDR3 region has 14 residues. Written as DNA, the CDR3 is TGTGCCAGCAGTTTATACAACAGGGGTCAGCCCCAGCATTTT. Residues: CASSLYNRGQPQHF.

The V and J genes are TRBV7-9 and TRBJ2-5; D unclear. The germline V and J ends were trimmed by 4 bases and 4 bases, with 4 bases remaining between them. The CDR3 loop spans 11 amino acids. Germline V CDR1 and CDR2: SEHNR, FQNEAQ (reference sequence). CDR3 amino acids: CASSSGETQYF. The CDR3, as DNA: TGTGCCAGCAGCTCCGGAGAGACCCAGTACTTC.

The chain has TRBV5-1 and TRBJ1-5; perhaps TRBD1 as D (5 bases). V was shortened by 0 bases and J by 3 bases, with 10 bases between the two germline ends. Germline values: CDR1 SGHRS, CDR2 YFSETQ. The CDR3 is made up of 15 amino acids. The chain's CDR3 is CASSLADSYNQPQHF. In DNA, the CDR3 is TGCGCCAGCAGCTTGGCCGACAGTTACAATCAGCCCCAGCATTTT.

This chain joins TRBV7-8 and TRBJ2-1, with TRBD1 matching 7 bases. The J segment lost 3 bases and the V segment lost 0 bases, leaving 11 bases of the junction unmatched. The germline V gene encodes CDR1 SGHVS and CDR2 FQNEAQ. The CDR3 sequence is 18 residues long. Here the CDR3 reads CASSLAWAGQDDYNEQFF. The CDR3 DNA follows: TGTGCCAGCAGCTTAGCGTGGGCCGGACAGGATGACTACAATGAGCAGTTCTTC. The variable domain in full, with the rest retrieved from reference TRBV7-8 and TRBJ2-1, is GAGVSQSPRYKVAKRGQDVALRCDPISGHVSLFWYQQALGQGPEFLTYFQNEAQLDKSGLPSDRFFAERPEGSVSTLKIQRTQQEDSAVYLCASSLAWAGQDDYNEQFFGPGTRLTVL.

This chain uses TRBV19 with TRBJ2-2; D possibly corresponds to TRBD1 (6 bases). Germline V gives CDR1 LNHDA, CDR2 SQIVND (reference sequence). V was clipped by 2 bases and J by 4 bases, with 11 bases between them. This CDR3 has 15 residues. The CDR3 region is CASSIFRGATGELFF. CDR3 nucleotides: TGTGCCAGTAGTATATTCAGGGGAGCCACCGGGGAGCTGTTTTTT.

V usage is TRBV4-2 and J usage is TRBJ2-1, with no clear D. The CDR3 loop spans 18 amino acids. V dropped 0 bases and J dropped 0 bases, with 15 bases sitting between them. CDR1 and CDR2 (germline): LGHNA, YNFKEQ. Here the CDR3 reads CASSQDAETPPSYNEQFF. DNA of the CDR3: TGTGCCAGCAGCCAAGACGCGGAGACTCCCCCCTCCTACAATGAGCAGTTCTTC.

The chain combines TRBV29-1 with TRBJ1-2; 9 bases are shared with TRBD1. Germline V gene data show CDR1 as SQVTM and CDR2 as ANQGSEA. V gave up 4 bases and J gave up 4 bases; unmatched junction bases: 1. The CDR3 loop spans 12 amino acids. CDR3 sequence reads: CSVGQGVYGYTF. CDR3 in DNA: TGCAGCGTTGGACAGGGGGTCTATGGCTACACCTTC.

The CDR3 nucleotides are TGTGCCAGCAGTGGGGAATGGTTTCTAGCGGGGGAGAATGAGCAGTTCTTC. This encodes CASSGEWFLAGENEQFF. The chain combines TRBV6-1 with TRBJ2-1; 10 bases map to TRBD2. V was clipped by 4 bases and J by 7 bases; unmatched bases: 13. This CDR3 is built from 17 residues. Looked up from germline, CDR1 is MNHNS and CDR2 is SASEGT.

V usage is TRBV9 and J usage is TRBJ1-3, with a possible D match to TRBD1 (6 bases). Germline lookup yields CDR1 SGDLS and CDR2 YYNGEE. The CDR3 spans 14 residues. Trimming cost V 3 bases and J 3 bases, with 10 bases left between them. For the CDR3, the DNA is TGTGCCAGCAGCGGGGGGCTAAATGGAAACACCATATATTTT. Protein: CASSGGLNGNTIYF. Full variable domain (outside the CDR3, taken from reference TRBV9 and TRBJ1-3): DSGVTQTPKHLITATGQRVTLRCSPRSGDLSVYWYQQSLDQGLQFLIQYYNGEERAKGNILERFSAQQFPDLHSELNLSSLELGDSALYFCASSGGLNGNTIYFGEGSWLTVV.

The CDR3, as DNA: TGTGCCTGGAGTGTAGGCAGGGGGGATGCTTTCTTT. It yields the protein CAWSVGRGDAFF. The gene calls are TRBV30 and TRBJ1-1; 7 bases align to TRBD1. The CDR3 is made up of 12 amino acids. Germline V CDR1 and CDR2: GTSNPN, SVGIG (reference sequence). The junction had 6 bases not matched to a gene; V was cut back by 0 bases and J by 11 bases.

V and J are TRBV27 and TRBJ1-6; the D gene is possibly TRBD1 (6 bases). Trimming shortened V by 6 bases and J by 8 bases, and 14 bases separated the two germline ends. Germline CDR1 and CDR2: MNHEY and SMNVEV (reference sequence). CDR3 length equals 14 residues. The CDR3 DNA sequence: TGTGCCAGCAGCCACAGGGAGAAGGATTCACCCCTCCACTTT. Translation gives CASSHREKDSPLHF.

DNA for the CDR3: TGTGCCAGCAGTTTCCGGGGGGGCTACAATGAGCAGTTCTTC. Translated, it gives CASSFRGGYNEQFF. This chain joins TRBV6-5 and TRBJ2-1; 8 bases match TRBD2. With V trimmed by 4 bases and J by 3 bases, 2 bases remained unmatched. The CDR3 consists of 14 residues. Per germline, CDR1 MNHEY and CDR2 SVGAGI.

The chain employs TRBV13 and TRBJ2-5; D not resolved. The CDR3 length is 13 residues. The ends were cut back, 1 base at V and 2 bases at J, with 5 bases in the middle. Per the germline V gene, CDR1 is PRHDT and CDR2 is FYEKMQ (reference sequence). CDR3 sequence (DNA): TGTGCCAGCAGCTTAGCACAGCAAGAGACCCAGTACTTC. Its protein is CASSLAQQETQYF.

This chain joins TRBV7-9 and TRBJ2-7; the match to TRBD1 covers 8 bases. This CDR3 region has 14 residues. The germline V gene has CDR1 SEHNR and CDR2 FQNEAQ (reference sequence). V shed 5 bases and J 3 bases; nucleotides not matched to a gene: 6. This chain's CDR3 is CASSPRDRNYEQYF. The CDR3 DNA sequence: TGTGCCAGCAGCCCGCGGGACAGGAACTACGAGCAGTACTTC. Complete variable domain (other parts from reference TRBV7-9 and TRBJ2-7): DTGVSQNPRHKITKRGQNVTFRCDPISEHNRLYWYRQTLGQGPEFLTYFQNEAQLEKSRLLSDRFSAERPKGSFSTLEIQRTEQGDSAMYLCASSPRDRNYEQYFGPGTRLTVT.

The chain recombines TRBV6-5 with TRBJ1-6, with a possible D match to TRBD1 (6 bases). The CDR3 loop spans 14 amino acids. Germline V CDR1 and CDR2: MNHEY, SVGAGI. V was shortened by 4 bases and J by 10 bases, with 14 bases between the two germline ends. The CDR3 is CASSSPGVSSPLHF. For the CDR3, the DNA is TGTGCCAGCAGTTCCCCAGGGGTCAGCTCACCCCTCCACTTT.

The chain joins TRBV9 to TRBJ2-3; 9 bases are a match to TRBD2. The CDR3 is 17 residues long. Trimming cost V 0 bases and J 3 bases; bases outside gene matches: 8. The germline V gene has CDR1 SGDLS and CDR2 YYNGEE. The CDR3 DNA follows: TGTGCCAGCAGCGTAGAGGCGGGGGGGCTTTGGACAGATACGCAGTATTTT. Protein product: CASSVEAGGLWTDTQYF.